The 32 T cell receptor beta chains reported below all come from one sample, sequenced in a study of prognosis after radiotherapy for stage I lung cancer. Genomic DNA yielded TCR beta CDR3, amplified by two-round multiplex PCR. With primers specific to each TRBV and TRBJ gene, the first-round PCR was performed. TCRdb passed the multiplex PCR reads through MiXCR, listing each CDR3 protein once. This sample has about 15,000 distinct CDR3 sequences, with roughly a third found just once. This material consisted of PBMCs, taken before or after stereotactic body radiation therapy (not recorded which). Receptor source: a donor aged 50 or older with non-small cell lung cancer.

This rearrangement joins TRBV7-3 to TRBJ2-3; D is possibly TRBD1 or TRBD2 (6 bases each). In germline, CDR1 is SGHTA, CDR2 FQGTGA. CDR3 size: 15 residues. Written as DNA, the CDR3 is TGTGAAAGCAGCTTAAAGGGGGACTTCACAGATACGCAGTATTTT. Translating it yields CESSLKGDFTDTQYF.

This clonotype was found many times. The rearrangement links TRBV20-1 to TRBJ2-7; D might be TRBD2 (6 bases). The CDR3 runs to 13 residues. From germline, CDR1 is DFQATT and CDR2 SNEGSKA (reference sequence). Trimming left V 7 bases short and J 4 bases short, with 17 bases between. CDR3 sequence (DNA): TGCAGTGGGGGGGAGAGCGCCTATTACGAGCAGTACTTC. Amino acid sequence: CSGGESAYYEQYF.

Details on this clonotype: A far larger clone is just one base off, so this is likely a read error. V is TRBV6-5 and J is TRBJ1-5, with D unclear. The germline V gene has CDR1 MNHEY and CDR2 SVGAGI. This CDR3 is built from 14 residues. Trimming stripped 6 bases from V and 5 bases from J, with 14 bases between. The CDR3 spells CASSRTWSHQPQHF. CDR3 nucleotide sequence: TGTGCCAGCAGCCGAACATGGTCTCATCAGCCCCAGCATTTT.

The chain employs TRBV19 and TRBJ2-1; no clear D. Germline V gives CDR1 LNHDA, CDR2 SQIVND (reference sequence). CDR3 length equals 14 residues. V was shortened by 8 bases and J by 4 bases, with 15 bases between the two germline ends. CDR3: CASVTVNYYNEQFF. The DNA of the CDR3 is TGTGCCAGTGTAACAGTTAACTATTACAATGAGCAGTTCTTC.

This clonotype was counted ten times or more. This chain joins TRBV7-9 and TRBJ1-3; D not resolved. The CDR3 is made up of 14 amino acids. The germline V gene has CDR1 SEHNR and CDR2 FQNEAQ (reference sequence). V shed 3 bases and J shed 4 bases, with 10 bases lying between them. CDR3 bases: TGTGCCAGCAGCTTGGGAGCATCGGGAAACACCATATATTTT. It encodes CASSLGASGNTIYF.

The CDR3 protein is CASILTHGLAFF. The CDR3, as DNA: TGTGCCAGCATCCTAACCCATGGGCTGGCCTTCTTT. This chain links TRBV7-9 with TRBJ1-1; no clear D gene. The CDR3 length is 12 residues. Germline CDR1 and CDR2: SEHNR and FQNEAQ (reference sequence). The germline V and J ends were trimmed by 7 bases and 14 bases, with 20 bases remaining between them.

This clonotype has a single count. A read error may be the cause here, since a much bigger clone is one base away. The rearrangement links TRBV19 to TRBJ2-2, with 9 bases aligning to TRBD1. CDR3 length: 16 amino acids. Germline V CDR1 and CDR2: LNHDA, SQIVND (reference sequence). V lost 7 bases, J lost 8 bases, and 14 bases stayed unmatched. CDR3 nucleotide sequence: TGTGCCAGTAAAAGCACACCCACGACAGGGGGGGGGGAGCTGTTTTTT. This sequence encodes CASKSTPTTGGGELFF.

This chain links TRBV28 with TRBJ2-1, with 8 bases fitting TRBD2. The germline V gene encodes CDR1 MDHEN and CDR2 SYDVKM. V was clipped by 5 bases and J by 3 bases; unmatched bases: 12. The CDR3 totals 17 residues. CDR3 nucleotide sequence: TGTGCCAGCAGTCCCGGGACTAGAGGGAGGGGCTACAATGAGCAGTTCTTC. Protein: CASSPGTRGRGYNEQFF.

This clonotype was picked up many times. The CDR3 loop is CASIKGLAGNTRVYEQYF. Written as DNA, the CDR3 is TGTGCCAGCATTAAGGGACTAGCGGGCAACACTAGGGTCTACGAGCAGTACTTC. This chain joins TRBV6-4 and TRBJ2-7; 12 bases are shared with TRBD2. The CDR3 covers 18 residues. Germline V CDR1 and CDR2: MRHNA, SNTAGT. J lost 3 bases, V lost 7 bases, and 16 bases had no gene match.

Remarks on this clonotype: With a much larger clone just one base away, this may be a read error. The chain has TRBV5-6 and TRBJ2-1, with TRBD2 identical over 7 bases. CDR3 length: 16 amino acids. Germline CDR1 SGHDT, CDR2 YYEEEE. J was trimmed by 3 bases and V by 4 bases; bases with no gene match: 10. The CDR3 protein is CASSQFGGGNYNEQFF. The CDR3 DNA is TGTGCCAGCAGCCAATTCGGGGGAGGGAACTACAATGAGCAGTTCTTC.

At least ten counts were recorded for this clonotype. The chain couples TRBV7-9 to TRBJ2-1; maybe TRBD1 (6 bases). Germline lookup yields CDR1 SEHNR and CDR2 FQNEAQ (reference sequence). The CDR3 has 17 amino acids. The V end was cut by 3 bases, the J end by 2 bases, with 17 bases between. CDR3 region: CASSLGNTGSPYNEQFF. The CDR3, as DNA: TGTGCCAGCAGCTTGGGGAACACAGGGTCGCCCTACAATGAGCAGTTCTTC.

The sample holds many counts of this clonotype. The chain has TRBV2 and TRBJ2-4; 8 nucleotides align to TRBD2. Germline V gives CDR1 SNHLY, CDR2 FYNNEI. Trimming cost V 7 bases and J 3 bases; bases outside gene matches: 5. CDR3 length: 14 amino acids. Written as DNA, the CDR3 is TGTGCCAGCAAAGCGGGAGATGACAAAAACATTCAGTACTTC. The encoded protein is CASKAGDDKNIQYF.

Concerning this clonotype: A far larger clone is one nucleotide away, so this likely arose from a read error. V gene TRBV6-4 combines with J gene TRBJ1-1, with no clear D. CDR3 length: 15 amino acids. Germline-derived CDR1 and CDR2 are MRHNA and SNTAGT. V lost 7 bases to trimming and J lost 3 bases, with 18 bases between them. The CDR3: CASNRFFGPDTEAFF. DNA for the CDR3: TGTGCCAGCAATCGGTTTTTTGGGCCGGACACTGAAGCTTTCTTT.

This clonotype showed up many times. The chain uses TRBV18 and TRBJ2-1, with 9 bases matching TRBD2. The CDR3 runs to 14 residues. The germline V gene encodes CDR1 KGHSH and CDR2 LQKENI. V lost 4 bases and J lost 6; bases outside the gene matches: 4. The CDR3 loop reads CASSRAGGSNEQFF. The CDR3 DNA follows: TGTGCCAGCTCACGAGCGGGGGGCAGCAATGAGCAGTTCTTC.

As to this clonotype: The likely explanation is a read error, given a far larger clone one base away. This chain joins TRBV6-4 and TRBJ2-2, with D possibly matching TRBD2 (7 bases). This CDR3 spans 11 amino acids. Germline V gene lookup returns CDR1 MRHNA and CDR2 SNTAGT. The CDR3 coding sequence is TGTGCCACCTCCCTAGGGGGGGATCTGTTTTTT. It translates to CATSLGGDLFF.

This clonotype was detected many times. This rearrangement joins TRBV2 to TRBJ2-7; 7 bases map to TRBD1. With V trimmed by 7 bases and J by 0 bases, 9 bases remained unmatched. CDR3 length: 15 amino acids. Germline V gene lookup returns CDR1 SNHLY and CDR2 FYNNEI. CDR3 bases: TGTGCCAGCAACCCAAGGGGGCAGGTCTCCTACGAGCAGTACTTC. Translated: CASNPRGQVSYEQYF.

This clonotype was seen ten or more times. The rearrangement joins TRBV7-8 to TRBJ2-4, with D perhaps TRBD2 (5 bases). The CDR3 extends over 14 amino acids. Trimming took 6 bases from V and 13 from J, leaving 22 bases between them. CDR1 is SGHVS and CDR2 is FQNEAQ in the germline V gene. For the CDR3, the DNA is TGTGCCAGCAGTGGTAATAGCGCGCAATTGTTGCAGTACTTC. This translates into CASSGNSAQLLQYF.

This clonotype was recorded at least ten times. V usage is TRBV5-1 and J usage is TRBJ2-3; maybe TRBD2 (5 bases). The V and J ends lost 0 bases and 5 bases respectively, with 10 bases between them. CDR3 length equals 14 residues. Germline V gene data show CDR1 as SGHRS and CDR2 as YFSETQ. As DNA, the CDR3 is TGCGCCAGCAGCTTGGGACTGAGCGGAGATACGCAGTATTTT. This translates into CASSLGLSGDTQYF.

The gene calls are TRBV6-2 or TRBV6-3 and TRBJ1-3; D perhaps matches TRBD1 (6 bases). Trimming left V 9 bases short and J 6 bases short, with 18 bases between. Germline CDR1 is MNHEY and CDR2 is SVGEGT. The CDR3 is 14 amino acids. In nucleotides, the CDR3 is TGTGCCAGTGGATGGGGGCAGGGGCAAAACACCATATATTTT. Amino acid sequence: CASGWGQGQNTIYF.

This clonotype was seen at least ten times. The V gene is TRBV15, the J gene TRBJ2-7; TRBD2 agrees at 8 bases. Germline trimming cut 1 base from V and 2 bases from J; bases unmatched to any gene: 7. Germline-derived CDR1 and CDR2 are LNHNV and YYDKDF (reference sequence). CDR3 length: 16 residues. The CDR3 DNA reads TGTGCCACCAGCAGAGGAAGCGGGAGCGATGCCTACGAGCAGTACTTC. The encoded protein is CATSRGSGSDAYEQYF.

This clonotype came up many times. CDR3 loop: CAIRRDTSTDTQYF. As DNA, the CDR3 is TGTGCCATCAGGCGGGACACCAGCACAGATACGCAGTATTTT. This chain connects TRBV10-3 to TRBJ2-3; either TRBD1 or TRBD2 may fit D (6 bases each). The V end lost 6 bases, the J end lost 0 bases, and 10 bases lay between the germline ends. Per germline, CDR1 ENHRY and CDR2 SYGVKD. The CDR3 is 14 residues long.

To note about this clonotype: This sequence is one base from a far larger clone and is likely a read error. This chain links TRBV9 with TRBJ2-7; D assignment may be TRBD1 or TRBD2 (5 bases each). The V and J ends lost 5 bases and 1 base respectively, with 19 bases between them. This CDR3 is 16 amino acids long. Germline V gives CDR1 SGDLS, CDR2 YYNGEE. In DNA, the CDR3 is TGTGCCAGCAGATCAATGGGGGAAGACGGATCCTACGAGCAGTACTTC. As protein: CASRSMGEDGSYEQYF.

As for this clonotype: A read error may explain this, as a much larger clone is one base away. The chain couples TRBV18 to TRBJ2-6; D unclear. This CDR3 has 15 residues. Per the germline V gene, CDR1 is KGHSH and CDR2 is LQKENI. The CDR3 sequence is CVSSPSASGANVLTF. CDR3 DNA sequence: TGTGTCAGCTCACCGAGCGCCTCTGGGGCCAACGTCCTGACTTTC.

This clonotype was found once. Since a far larger clone is one base different, this is likely a read error. This sequence joins TRBV6-4 and TRBJ2-1; possible D gene TRBD1, 5 bases. CDR1 and CDR2 (germline): MRHNA, SNTAGT. The CDR3 has 17 residues. Trimming shortened V by 3 bases and J by 1 base, and 16 bases separated the two germline ends. The DNA for the CDR3 is TGTGCCAGCAGTGATTGGGGCTTGGCGGCGTCCTACAATGAGCAGTTCTTC. It specifies CASSDWGLAASYNEQFF.

This clonotype was seen ten or more times. V is TRBV28 and J is TRBJ1-2; D not resolved. V lost 3 bases to trimming and J lost 13 bases, with 12 bases between them. Germline assignment: CDR1 MDHEN and CDR2 SYDVKM. This CDR3 is built from 11 residues. The CDR3 bases are TGTGCCAGCAGTTTCGGGGAAAGTCCCACCTTC. Translation: CASSFGESPTF.

About this clonotype itself: One base separates it from a far larger clone, so it is likely a read error. The V and J genes are TRBV6-8 and TRBJ2-1; 12 nucleotides agree with TRBD2. V lost 6 bases and J lost 5; bases outside the gene matches: 17. Germline V gene data show CDR1 as MNHGY and CDR2 as SAAAGT. The CDR3 covers 19 residues. The CDR3 here is CASSLGLAGGTGGDNEQFF. For the CDR3, the DNA is TGTGCCAGCAGCCTCGGGCTAGCGGGAGGGACCGGTGGGGACAATGAGCAGTTCTTC.

Remarks on this clonotype: Lacking the conserved final phenylalanine or tryptophan, this CDR3 likely reflects a read error. The DNA is omitted, as the CDR3 cannot be located on it reliably, and the CDR3 follows TCRdb's listing. J is TRBJ1-2 and V is TRBV3-1; the table's TRBD1 call for D was not verified on the DNA. Including both end residues, the CDR3 is 14 amino acids long. CDR1 is LGHDT, CDR2 YNNKEL, per germline (reference sequence). CDR3 protein: CANSPPSFGAALSL.

About this clonotype: This likely traces to a read error, being one base from a far larger clone. The chain recombines TRBV6-4 with TRBJ2-1, with TRBD2 identical over 9 bases. CDR1 and CDR2 from the germline V gene are MRHNA and SNTAGT. The CDR3 is 15 residues long. DNA of the CDR3: TGTGCCAGCAGTTACCAGCGGGGGGCCCAAAATGAGCAGATCTTC. Encoded protein: CASSYQRGAQNEQIF.

Concerning this clonotype: This likely traces to a read error, being one base from a far larger clone. The chain has TRBV7-2 and TRBJ2-2, with 8 bases identical to TRBD2. The CDR3 runs to 19 residues. After removal of 1 base from V and 1 base from J, the junction contained 11 bases not matched to a gene. Per germline, CDR1 SGHTA and CDR2 FQGNSA. The CDR3 sequence: CASSLGRRQRGKNTGELFF. In DNA form, the CDR3 reads TGTGCCAGCAGCTTAGGACGGCGACAGCGGGGGAAGAACACCGGGGAGCTGTTTTTT.

The CDR3 DNA is TGTGCCAGCAGTCTGGACAGGGGAGGTGAGCAGTTCTTC. Protein: CASSLDRGGEQFF. The chain joins TRBV12-3 or TRBV12-4 to TRBJ2-1; 9 bases fit TRBD1. The CDR3 spans 13 residues. J gave up 9 bases and V 5 bases, and 5 bases lay outside the gene matches.

This clonotype was seen a single time. This likely traces to a read error, being one base from a far larger clone. V and J are TRBV6-2 or TRBV6-3 and TRBJ2-7; TRBD1 matches at 8 bases. The CDR3 runs 14 residues. Germline CDR1 MNHEY, CDR2 SVGEGT. CDR3 sequence (DNA): TGTGTCAGCAGACGCGGGACAGGCTCCTACGAGCAGTACTTC. It yields the protein CVSRRGTGSYEQYF.

This clonotype came up many times. V is TRBV5-1 and J is TRBJ2-7; 8 bases fit TRBD2. Germline CDR1 SGHRS, CDR2 YFSETQ. There are 14 residues in the CDR3. After removal of 1 base from V and 1 base from J, the junction contained 1 base not matched to a gene. The CDR3 nucleotides are TGCGCCAGCAGCTTGTCGGGAGGGTCCTACGAGCAGTACTTC. This gives the protein CASSLSGGSYEQYF.